Following are 9 T cell receptor beta chains from one sample sequenced in a study of naive and memory T cell subsets. Study-wide points: A few larger clonotypes appeared in naive repertoires, especially CD8, possibly memory cells re-expressing CD45RA.

Their cognate antigens are unknown. The beta constant-region primer was an equimolar mix of two oligonucleotides covering TRBC1 and TRBC2. The ligated cDNA underwent four PCR rounds using SP2 and nested alpha and beta constant-region primers. Each CDR3 protein gets one entry after TCRdb re-called the UMI-ligation and nested PCR reads with MiXCR. Here the sample spans roughly 97,000 distinct CDR3 sequences, roughly 15% being singletons. Sequenced: naive CD8+ T cells from blood. Every receptor here comes from a human donor in good health.

V gene TRBV6-1 combines with J gene TRBJ2-3, with 10 bases identical to TRBD1. Germline V gene lookup returns CDR1 MNHNS and CDR2 SASEGT. The CDR3 runs 15 residues. Trimming took 6 bases from V and 4 from J; bases not matched to a gene: 7. The CDR3 region has the DNA TGTGCCAGCAGGCCGGGACAGGGGCCGTCAGATACGCAGTATTTT. It is translated as CASRPGQGPSDTQYF.

The chain employs TRBV3-1 and TRBJ2-7; TRBD2 matches 13 bases. The CDR3 extends over 15 amino acids. V dropped 3 bases and J dropped 8; count of bases not matched to a gene: 7. Per the germline V gene, CDR1 is LGHDT and CDR2 is YNNKEL (reference sequence). Here the CDR3 DNA reads TGTGCCAGCAGCCAGACCCCGGGACTAGCGGGAAAGCAGTACTTC. This sequence encodes CASSQTPGLAGKQYF.

CDR3 nucleotide sequence: TGTGCCAGCAGCGTGATCCAGGGTAACTATGGCTACACCTTC. Translating it yields CASSVIQGNYGYTF. The chain uses TRBV7-9 and TRBJ1-2, with D maybe TRBD1 (5 bases). The germline V gene encodes CDR1 SEHNR and CDR2 FQNEAQ (reference sequence). Trimming left V 5 bases short and J 1 base short, with 11 bases between. This CDR3 region has 14 residues.

The chain has TRBV12-3 or TRBV12-4 and TRBJ1-6, with 8 bases identical to TRBD1. With 3 bases clipped from V and 8 bases from J, the junction kept 3 bases outside the gene matches. The CDR3 loop spans 14 amino acids. In nucleotides, the CDR3 is TGTGCCAGCAGTTTTGGACAGGGTTATTCACCCCTCCACTTT. Translating it yields CASSFGQGYSPLHF.

In this sample, this clonotype turned up a few times. The rearrangement links TRBV28 to TRBJ1-2; 8 bases match TRBD1. Germline assignment: CDR1 MDHEN and CDR2 SYDVKM. The CDR3 runs to 15 residues. After removal of 3 bases from V and 3 bases from J, the junction contained 6 bases not matched to a gene. The DNA of the CDR3 is TGTGCCAGCAGTTTCGGCAGGGGGCCCGACTATGGCTACACCTTC. The encoded protein is CASSFGRGPDYGYTF.

This sequence joins TRBV12-3 or TRBV12-4 and TRBJ2-1; 10 nucleotides agree with TRBD2. The CDR3 runs to 15 residues. The trim removed 5 bases at V and 8 bases at J, leaving 9 bases unmatched. In DNA form, the CDR3 reads TGTGCCAGCAGTATCCCAGCGGGAGGGCCACATGAGCAGTTCTTC. This sequence encodes CASSIPAGGPHEQFF.

In its sample, this clonotype was seen a few times. The chain uses TRBV12-3 or TRBV12-4 and TRBJ1-5, with unresolved D. The V end lost 1 base, the J end lost 0 bases, and 10 bases lay between the germline ends. The CDR3 contains 16 residues. CDR3 DNA: TGTGCCAGCAGTTTAGGTGGCGCGGGTAGCAATCAGCCCCAGCATTTT. Translation: CASSLGGAGSNQPQHF.

This clonotype has at least ten counts. The chain employs TRBV11-2 and TRBJ2-3; 9 nucleotides line up with TRBD2. There are 15 residues in the CDR3. The V and J ends lost 4 bases and 3 bases, in that order; junction bases with no gene match: 5. In germline, CDR1 is SGHAT, CDR2 FQNNGV. CDR3 residues: CASSYLSGRTDTQYF. For the CDR3, the DNA is TGTGCCAGCAGCTACCTTAGCGGGAGAACAGATACGCAGTATTTT.

The chain carries TRBV7-9 and TRBJ2-3; D ambiguous. CDR3 length: 15 amino acids. The V end was cut by 3 bases, the J end by 1 base, with 11 bases between. From germline, CDR1 is SEHNR and CDR2 FQNEAQ (reference sequence). CDR3 residues: CASSLDTEGTDTQYF. The CDR3 DNA follows: TGTGCCAGCAGCTTGGATACCGAGGGCACAGATACGCAGTATTTT.